This is a list of T cell receptor beta chains from one sample in a study of T cell responses to AZD1222 COVID-19 vaccine. Method: immunoSEQ multiplex PCR; TCRdb's copy keeps in-frame clones and lacks some. This sample has about 90,000 clones, with 88% found just once. The sample consisted of peripheral blood, taken on day 0 of AZD1222 vaccination. The receptors stem from an adult in good health. CDR3s include the opening cysteine and the closing phenylalanine or tryptophan.

v_call,cdr3_aa
TRBV28,CASRSGRLHEQYF
TRBV28,CASITSSGEQYF
TRBV6-4,CASSDGDATDTQYF
TRBV7-9,CASSLGATPGANVLTF
TRBV11-2,CASSFSGDTGELFF
TRBV9,CASSQSGGANEKLFF
TRBV6-5,CASSWAGKAEAFF
TRBV19,CASSIRGTGVYPRGNYEQYF
TRBV2,CASTATRAPSSYNEQFF
TRBV5-3,CARSLAPLVTASNQPQHF
TRBV10-1,CASSVGQDPDTQYF
TRBV7-9,CASSRGTGEGNTIYF
TRBV28,CASRGTLANYGYTF
TRBV27,CASSFGREGGNEQFF
TRBV7-8,CASSSGTGHYEQYF
TRBV5-1,CASSLAQGPGDTQYF
TRBV6-2/TRBV6-3,CASSYSIGFGGYDNEQFF
TRBV5-1,CASMKDRNPNTGELFF
TRBV20-1,CSGLKTYEQYF
TRBV29-1,CSVVTSTTYEQYF
TRBV30,CAWSGGGASSYNEQFF
TRBV12-5,CASGFLLGLAGGKNTGELFF
TRBV28,CASNPGVNSPLHF
TRBV19,CASSINSGRANYNEQFF
TRBV5-4,CASSWTSETDTQYF
TRBV27,CASTGQGSHEQYF
TRBV18,CASSLSKDQPQHF
TRBV7-9,CASRRPPLAGNLTNEQFF
TRBV6-5,CASSLDGGAYNEQFF